Each of the 3 T cell receptor beta chains below was sequenced from the same sample in a study of blood T cell repertoires in COVID-19. Produced via immunoSEQ multiplex PCR; TCRdb's table is partial and in-frame only. The sample carries approximately 110,000 clones, about 88% recorded once. Sequenced input: peripheral blood. The source is a man aged 35 to 55 with acute or convalescent COVID-19.

The sample holds a few counts of this clone. This chain connects TRBV21-1 to TRBJ2-7; TRBD2, the D gene given by the table, was not confirmed from the DNA. TRBV21-1 is an annotated pseudogene. The CDR3 is made up of 18 amino acids. The CDR3 DNA is TGTGCCAGCAGCAAAGATAGCGGGAGGCTTGACAGCTCCTACGAGCAGTACTTC. Translating it yields CASSKDSGRLDSSYEQYF.

The rearrangement uses TRBV9 and TRBJ2-3; perhaps TRBD1 as D (5 bases). Germline V CDR1 and CDR2: SGDLS, YYNGEE. V dropped 4 bases and J dropped 4 bases, with 13 bases sitting between them. The CDR3 covers 14 residues. CDR3 sequence (DNA): TGTGCCAGCAGCCCCTTCAGGGTCTCAGATACGCAGTATTTT. Its translation is CASSPFRVSDTQYF.

This clone has only one observation. V usage is TRBV6-5 and J usage is TRBJ1-2; D remains unclear. The V and J ends lost 5 bases and 3 bases respectively, with 10 bases between them. CDR3 length: 13 amino acids. Germline V gene lookup returns CDR1 MNHEY and CDR2 SVGAGI. CDR3: CASSNNRDYGYTF. The CDR3, as DNA: TGTGCCAGCAGTAACAATCGGGACTATGGCTACACCTTC.